The following is a T cell receptor (beta chain) sequence with its context. Its antigen is unidentified. These data are taken from a study of cytomegalovirus exposure and HLA in healthy donors. Study-level points and caveats: Using a false discovery rate of 0.05, a later analysis showed that approximately 16,000 TCR beta sequences were associated with HLA alleles.

Donors consisted of healthy bone marrow donors. CDR1 and CDR2 from the germline V gene are SQVTM and ANQGSEA. CDR3 length: 12 residues. Trimming removed 6 bases at V and 6 bases at J, with 12 bases between. The PCR ran on 60 Vbeta and 13 Jbeta primers. Authors' processing steps: As a later analysis found, there were tens of millions of unique TCR beta chains, of which some 10 million were shared. TCRdb's copy holds only in-frame clones and misses some; the assay was immunoSEQ multiplex PCR. V and J calls and clone size are as listed in that table; D and trimming were resolved from the DNA. The data contain some 85,000 clones, approximately 84% of them singletons.

The rearrangement uses TRBV29-1 and TRBJ2-1; weak D call: TRBD1 (5 bases). The origin of this receptor is a woman between 45 and 65 years old in good health and CMV-seronegative. Sequenced material: PBMCs. This CDR3 is CSVDVGLNEQFF. The CDR3, as DNA: TGCAGCGTGGACGTGGGGCTCAATGAGCAGTTCTTC.